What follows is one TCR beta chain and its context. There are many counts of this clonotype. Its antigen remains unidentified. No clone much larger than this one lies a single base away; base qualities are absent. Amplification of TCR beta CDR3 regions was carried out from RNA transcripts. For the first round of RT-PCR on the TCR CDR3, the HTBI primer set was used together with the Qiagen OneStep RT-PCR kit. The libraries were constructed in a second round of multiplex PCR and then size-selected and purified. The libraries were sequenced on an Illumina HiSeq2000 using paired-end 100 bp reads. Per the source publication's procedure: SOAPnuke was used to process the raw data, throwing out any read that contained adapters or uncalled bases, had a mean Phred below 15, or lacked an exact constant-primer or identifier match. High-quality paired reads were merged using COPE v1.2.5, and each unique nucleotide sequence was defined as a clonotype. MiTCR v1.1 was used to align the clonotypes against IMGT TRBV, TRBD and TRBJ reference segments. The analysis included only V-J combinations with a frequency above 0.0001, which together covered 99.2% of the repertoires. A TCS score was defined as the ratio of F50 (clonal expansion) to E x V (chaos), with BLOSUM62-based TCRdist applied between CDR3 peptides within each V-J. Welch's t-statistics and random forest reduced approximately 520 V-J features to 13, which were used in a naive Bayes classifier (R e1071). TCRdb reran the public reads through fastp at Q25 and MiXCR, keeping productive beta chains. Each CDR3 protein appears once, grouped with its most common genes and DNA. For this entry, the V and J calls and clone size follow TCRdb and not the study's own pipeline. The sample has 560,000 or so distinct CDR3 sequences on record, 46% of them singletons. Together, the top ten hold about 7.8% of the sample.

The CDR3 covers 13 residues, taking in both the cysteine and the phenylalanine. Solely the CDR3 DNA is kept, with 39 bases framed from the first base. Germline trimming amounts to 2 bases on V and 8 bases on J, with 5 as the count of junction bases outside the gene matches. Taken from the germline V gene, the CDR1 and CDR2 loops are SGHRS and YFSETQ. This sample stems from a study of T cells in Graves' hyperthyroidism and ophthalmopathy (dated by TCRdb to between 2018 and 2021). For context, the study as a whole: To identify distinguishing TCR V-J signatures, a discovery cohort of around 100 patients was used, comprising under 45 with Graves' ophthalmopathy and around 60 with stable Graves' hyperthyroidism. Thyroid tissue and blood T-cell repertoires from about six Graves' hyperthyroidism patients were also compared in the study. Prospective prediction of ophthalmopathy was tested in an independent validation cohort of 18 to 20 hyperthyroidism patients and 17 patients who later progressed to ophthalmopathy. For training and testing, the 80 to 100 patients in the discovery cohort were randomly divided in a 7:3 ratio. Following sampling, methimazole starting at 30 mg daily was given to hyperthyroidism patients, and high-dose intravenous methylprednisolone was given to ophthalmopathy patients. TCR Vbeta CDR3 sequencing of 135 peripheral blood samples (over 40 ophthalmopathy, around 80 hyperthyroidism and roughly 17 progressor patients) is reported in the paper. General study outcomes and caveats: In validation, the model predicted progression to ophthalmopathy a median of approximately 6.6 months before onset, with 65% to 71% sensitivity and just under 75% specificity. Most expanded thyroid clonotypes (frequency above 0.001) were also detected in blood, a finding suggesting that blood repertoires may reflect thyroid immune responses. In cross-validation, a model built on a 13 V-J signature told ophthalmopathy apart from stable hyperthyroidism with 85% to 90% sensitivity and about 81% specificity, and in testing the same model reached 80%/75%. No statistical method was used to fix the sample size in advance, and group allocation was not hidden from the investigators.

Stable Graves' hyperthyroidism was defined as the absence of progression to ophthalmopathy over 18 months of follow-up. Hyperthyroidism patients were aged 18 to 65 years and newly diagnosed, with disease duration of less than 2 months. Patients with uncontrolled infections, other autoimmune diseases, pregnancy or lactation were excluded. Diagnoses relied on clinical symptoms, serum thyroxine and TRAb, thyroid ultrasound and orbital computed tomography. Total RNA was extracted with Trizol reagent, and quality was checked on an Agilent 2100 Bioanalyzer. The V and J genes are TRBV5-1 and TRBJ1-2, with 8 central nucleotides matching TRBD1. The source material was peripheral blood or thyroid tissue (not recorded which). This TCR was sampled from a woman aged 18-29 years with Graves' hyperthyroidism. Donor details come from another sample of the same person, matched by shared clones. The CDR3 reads CASSFQGADGYTF. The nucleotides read TGCGCCAGCAGCTTCCAGGGGGCTGACGGCTACACCTTC.